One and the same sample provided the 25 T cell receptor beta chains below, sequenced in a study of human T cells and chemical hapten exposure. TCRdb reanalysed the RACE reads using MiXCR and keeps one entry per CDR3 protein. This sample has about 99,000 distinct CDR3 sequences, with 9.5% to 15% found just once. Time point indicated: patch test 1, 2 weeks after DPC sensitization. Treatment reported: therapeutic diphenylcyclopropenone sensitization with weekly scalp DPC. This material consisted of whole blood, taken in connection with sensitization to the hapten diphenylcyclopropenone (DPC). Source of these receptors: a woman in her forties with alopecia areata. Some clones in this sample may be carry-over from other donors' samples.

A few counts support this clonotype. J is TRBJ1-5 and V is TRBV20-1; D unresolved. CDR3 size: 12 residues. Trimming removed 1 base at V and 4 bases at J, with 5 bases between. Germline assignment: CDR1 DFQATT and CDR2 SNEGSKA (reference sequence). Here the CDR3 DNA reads TGCAGTGCTAGAGTCTTAAATCAGCCCCAGCATTTT. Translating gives CSARVLNQPQHF.

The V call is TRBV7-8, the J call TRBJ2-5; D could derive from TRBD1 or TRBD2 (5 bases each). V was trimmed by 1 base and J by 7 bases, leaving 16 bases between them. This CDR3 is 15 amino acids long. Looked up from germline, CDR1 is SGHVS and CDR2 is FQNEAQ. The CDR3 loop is CASSLDAVYGGTQYF. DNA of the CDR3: TGTGCCAGCAGCTTAGACGCGGTATATGGGGGGACCCAGTACTTC.

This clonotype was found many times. As DNA, the CDR3 is TGTGCCAGTCACTCGGGACTAGCGGACACAGATACGCAGTATTTT. This gives the protein CASHSGLADTDTQYF. The V gene is TRBV2, the J gene TRBJ2-3; 11 positions match TRBD2. V lost 9 bases to trimming and J lost 2 bases; unmatched junction nucleotides: 7. The CDR3 sequence is 15 residues long. CDR1 and CDR2 from the germline V gene are SNHLY and FYNNEI.

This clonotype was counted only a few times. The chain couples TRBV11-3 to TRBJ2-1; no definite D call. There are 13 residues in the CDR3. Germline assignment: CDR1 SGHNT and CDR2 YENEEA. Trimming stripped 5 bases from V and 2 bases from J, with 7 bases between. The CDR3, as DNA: TGTGCCAGCAGCCCAAGCCCCTACAATGAGCAGTTCTTC. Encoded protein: CASSPSPYNEQFF. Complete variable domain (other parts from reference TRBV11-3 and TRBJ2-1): EAGVVQSPRYKIIEKKQPVAFWCNPISGHNTLYWYLQNLGQGPELLIRYENEEAVDDSQLPKDRFSAERLKGVDSTLKIQPAELGDSAVYLCASSPSPYNEQFFGPGTRLTVL.

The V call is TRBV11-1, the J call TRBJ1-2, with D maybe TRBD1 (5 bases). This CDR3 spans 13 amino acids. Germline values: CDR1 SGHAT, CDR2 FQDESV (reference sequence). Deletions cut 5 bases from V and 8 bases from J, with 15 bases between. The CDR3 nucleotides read TGTGCCAGCAGCCGAAGGAGGGGTGAAGGCTACACCTTC. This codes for CASSRRRGEGYTF.

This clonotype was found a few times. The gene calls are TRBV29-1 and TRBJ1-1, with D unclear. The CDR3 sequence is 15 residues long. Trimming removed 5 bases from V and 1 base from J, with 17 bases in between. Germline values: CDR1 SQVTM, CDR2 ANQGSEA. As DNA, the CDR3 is TGCAGCGTTCAGCACCCCTTAAGGAGGAACACTGAAGCTTTCTTT. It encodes CSVQHPLRRNTEAFF.

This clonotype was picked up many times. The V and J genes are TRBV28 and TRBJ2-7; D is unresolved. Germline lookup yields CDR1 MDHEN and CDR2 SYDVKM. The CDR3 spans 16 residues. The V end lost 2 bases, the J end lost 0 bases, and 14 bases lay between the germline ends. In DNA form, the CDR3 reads TGTGCCAGCAGTTTAGGGTTCAGCCCAGCCTCCTACGAGCAGTACTTC. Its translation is CASSLGFSPASYEQYF.

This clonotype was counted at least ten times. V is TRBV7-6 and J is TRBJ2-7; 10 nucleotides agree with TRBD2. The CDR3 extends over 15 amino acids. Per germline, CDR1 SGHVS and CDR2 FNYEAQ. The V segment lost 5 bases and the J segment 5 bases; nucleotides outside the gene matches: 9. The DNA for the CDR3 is TGTGCCAGCAGCCGGGAGCCTAGCGGGAGTCACGAGCAGTACTTC. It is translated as CASSREPSGSHEQYF. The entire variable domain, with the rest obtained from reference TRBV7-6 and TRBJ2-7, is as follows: GAGVSQSPRYKVTKRGQDVALRCDPISGHVSLYWYRQALGQGPEFLTYFNYEAQQDKSGLPNDRFSAERPEGSISTLTIQRTEQRDSAMYRCASSREPSGSHEQYFGPGTRLTVT.

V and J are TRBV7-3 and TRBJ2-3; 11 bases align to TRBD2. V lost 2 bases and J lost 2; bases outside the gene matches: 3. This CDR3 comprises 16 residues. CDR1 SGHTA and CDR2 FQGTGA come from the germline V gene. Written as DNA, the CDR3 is TGTGCCAGCAGCTTAGGGACTAGCGGACTCACAGATACGCAGTATTTT. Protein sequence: CASSLGTSGLTDTQYF.

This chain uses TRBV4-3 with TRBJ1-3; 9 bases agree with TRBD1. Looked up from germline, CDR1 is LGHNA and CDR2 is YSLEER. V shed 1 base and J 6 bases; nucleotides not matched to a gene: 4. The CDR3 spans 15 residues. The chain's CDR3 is CASSQGTGAENTIYF. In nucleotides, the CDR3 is TGCGCCAGCAGCCAAGGGACAGGGGCGGAAAACACCATATATTTT.

CDR3 residues: CASSYINQPQHF. The CDR3 region has the DNA TGTGCCAGCAGTTACATAAATCAGCCCCAGCATTTT. The chain has TRBV6-6 and TRBJ1-5; unclear D gene. CDR1 and CDR2 (germline): MNHNY, SVGAGI (reference sequence). The V end was cut by 2 bases, the J end by 4 bases, with 3 bases between. CDR3 length: 12 residues.

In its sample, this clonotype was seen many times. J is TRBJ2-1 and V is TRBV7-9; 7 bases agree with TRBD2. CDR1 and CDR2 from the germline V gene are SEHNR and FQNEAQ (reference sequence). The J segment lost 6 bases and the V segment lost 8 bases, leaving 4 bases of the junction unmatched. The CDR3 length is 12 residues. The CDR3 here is CASGGDANEQFF. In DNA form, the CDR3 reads TGTGCCAGCGGGGGGGACGCCAATGAGCAGTTCTTC. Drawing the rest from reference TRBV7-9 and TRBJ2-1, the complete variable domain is DTGVSQNPRHKITKRGQNVTFRCDPISEHNRLYWYRQTLGQGPEFLTYFQNEAQLEKSRLLSDRFSAERPKGSFSTLEIQRTEQGDSAMYLCASGGDANEQFFGPGTRLTVL.

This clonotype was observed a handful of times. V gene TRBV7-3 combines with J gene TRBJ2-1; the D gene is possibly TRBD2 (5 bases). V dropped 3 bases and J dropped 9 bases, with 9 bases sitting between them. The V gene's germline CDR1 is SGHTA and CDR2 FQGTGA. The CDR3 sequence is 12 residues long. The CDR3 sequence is CASSLRVGEQFF. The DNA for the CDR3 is TGTGCCAGCAGCTTGAGGGTTGGTGAGCAGTTCTTC. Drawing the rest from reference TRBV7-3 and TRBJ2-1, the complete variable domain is GAGVSQTPSNKVTEKGKYVELRCDPISGHTALYWYRQSLGQGPEFLIYFQGTGAADDSGLPNDRFFAVRPEGSVSTLKIQRTERGDSAVYLCASSLRVGEQFFGPGTRLTVL.

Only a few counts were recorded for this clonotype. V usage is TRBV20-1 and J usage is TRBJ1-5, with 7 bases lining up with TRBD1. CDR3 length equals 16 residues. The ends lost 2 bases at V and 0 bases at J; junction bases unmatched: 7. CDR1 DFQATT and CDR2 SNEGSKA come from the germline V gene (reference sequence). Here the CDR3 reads CSARQGGDYSNQPQHF. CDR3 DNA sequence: TGCAGTGCTAGACAGGGGGGGGATTATAGCAATCAGCCCCAGCATTTT.

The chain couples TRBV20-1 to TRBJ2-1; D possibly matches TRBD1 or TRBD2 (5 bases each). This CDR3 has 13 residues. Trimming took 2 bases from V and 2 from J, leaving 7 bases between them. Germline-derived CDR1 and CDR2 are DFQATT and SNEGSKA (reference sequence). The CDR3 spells CSARRDAYNEQFF. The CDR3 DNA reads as TGCAGTGCTAGAAGGGACGCCTACAATGAGCAGTTCTTC.

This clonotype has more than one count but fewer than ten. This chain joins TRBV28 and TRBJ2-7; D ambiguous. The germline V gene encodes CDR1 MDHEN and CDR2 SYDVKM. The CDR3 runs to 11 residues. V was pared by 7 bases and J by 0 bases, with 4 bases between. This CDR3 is CASTLSYEQYF. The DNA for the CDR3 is TGTGCCAGCACCCTCTCCTACGAGCAGTACTTC. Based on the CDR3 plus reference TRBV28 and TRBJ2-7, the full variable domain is DVKVTQSSRYLVKRTGEKVFLECVQDMDHENMFWYRQDPGLGLRLIYFSYDVKMKEKGDIPEGYSVSREKKERFSLILESASTNQTSMYLCASTLSYEQYFGPGTRLTVT.

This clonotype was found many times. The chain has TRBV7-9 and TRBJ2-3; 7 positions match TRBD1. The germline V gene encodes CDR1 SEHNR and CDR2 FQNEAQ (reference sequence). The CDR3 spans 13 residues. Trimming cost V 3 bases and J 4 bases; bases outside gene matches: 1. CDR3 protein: CASSFQGADTQYF. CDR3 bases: TGTGCCAGCAGCTTCCAGGGGGCAGATACGCAGTATTTT. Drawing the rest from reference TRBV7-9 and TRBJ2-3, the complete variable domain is DTGVSQNPRHKITKRGQNVTFRCDPISEHNRLYWYRQTLGQGPEFLTYFQNEAQLEKSRLLSDRFSAERPKGSFSTLEIQRTEQGDSAMYLCASSFQGADTQYFGPGTRLTVL.

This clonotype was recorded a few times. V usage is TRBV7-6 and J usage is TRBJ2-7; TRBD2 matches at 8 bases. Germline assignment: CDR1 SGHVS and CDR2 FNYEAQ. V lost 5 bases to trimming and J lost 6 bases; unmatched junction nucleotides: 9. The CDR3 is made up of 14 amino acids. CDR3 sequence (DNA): TGTGCCAGCAGCCCCAAAGCGGGAGCTGGCGAGCAGTACTTC. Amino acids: CASSPKAGAGEQYF.

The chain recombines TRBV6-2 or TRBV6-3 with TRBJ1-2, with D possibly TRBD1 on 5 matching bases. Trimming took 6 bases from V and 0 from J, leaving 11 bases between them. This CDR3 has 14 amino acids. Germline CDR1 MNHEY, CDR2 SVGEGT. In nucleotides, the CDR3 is TGTGCCAGCAGGCGGACACTAACTAACTATGGCTACACCTTC. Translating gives CASRRTLTNYGYTF.

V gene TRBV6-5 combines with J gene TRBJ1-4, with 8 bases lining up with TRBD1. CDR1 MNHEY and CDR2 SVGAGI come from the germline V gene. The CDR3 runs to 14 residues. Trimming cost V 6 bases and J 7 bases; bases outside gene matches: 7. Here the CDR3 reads CASRRQGFGEKLFF. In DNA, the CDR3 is TGTGCCAGCAGGAGACAGGGGTTCGGTGAAAAACTGTTTTTT.

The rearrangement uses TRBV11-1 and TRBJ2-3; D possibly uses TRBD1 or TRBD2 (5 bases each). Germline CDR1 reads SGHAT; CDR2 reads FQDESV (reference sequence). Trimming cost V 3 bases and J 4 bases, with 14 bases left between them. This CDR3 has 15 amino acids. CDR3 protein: CASSFHQGPADTQYF. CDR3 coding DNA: TGTGCCAGCAGCTTTCATCAGGGACCGGCAGATACGCAGTATTTT. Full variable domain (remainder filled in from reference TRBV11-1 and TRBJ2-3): EAEVAQSPRYKITEKSQAVAFWCDPISGHATLYWYRQILGQGPELLVQFQDESVVDDSQLPKDRFSAERLKGVDSTLKIQPAELGDSAMYLCASSFHQGPADTQYFGPGTRLTVL.

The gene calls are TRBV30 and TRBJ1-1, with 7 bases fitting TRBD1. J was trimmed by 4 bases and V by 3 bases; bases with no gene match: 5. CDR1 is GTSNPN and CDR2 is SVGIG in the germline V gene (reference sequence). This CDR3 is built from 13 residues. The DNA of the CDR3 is TGTGCCTGGAGGGGACAGCCCGGCACTGAAGCTTTCTTT. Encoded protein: CAWRGQPGTEAFF.

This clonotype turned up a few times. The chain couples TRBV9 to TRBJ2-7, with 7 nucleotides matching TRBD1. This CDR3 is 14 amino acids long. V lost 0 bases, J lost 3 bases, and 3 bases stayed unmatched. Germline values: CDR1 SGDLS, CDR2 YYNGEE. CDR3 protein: CASSVGGQDYEQYF. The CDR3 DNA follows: TGTGCCAGCAGCGTAGGAGGACAGGACTACGAGCAGTACTTC.

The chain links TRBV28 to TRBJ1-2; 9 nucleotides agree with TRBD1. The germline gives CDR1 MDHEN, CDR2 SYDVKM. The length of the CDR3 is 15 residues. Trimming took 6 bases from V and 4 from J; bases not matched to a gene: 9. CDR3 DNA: TGTGCCAGCAGCCGCGCGGACAGGGGAGGCTATGGCTACACCTTC. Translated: CASSRADRGGYGYTF.

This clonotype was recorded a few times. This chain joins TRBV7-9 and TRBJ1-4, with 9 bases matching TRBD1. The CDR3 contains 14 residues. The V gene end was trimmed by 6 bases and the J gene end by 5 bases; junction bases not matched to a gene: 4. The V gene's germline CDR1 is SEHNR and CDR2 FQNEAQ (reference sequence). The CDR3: CASSTGTGNEKLFF. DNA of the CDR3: TGTGCCAGCAGTACCGGGACAGGGAATGAAAAACTGTTTTTT.